The rows below give T cell receptor beta chains drawn from one sample of a study of CD8 T cells in Susac syndrome. A single record per CDR3 protein comes from TCRdb applying MiXCR to the immunoSEQ multiplex PCR reads. The table has 95,000 to 150,000 distinct CDR3 sequences, 90% to 95% seen once; the top ten hold approximately 0.2%. Sequences were obtained from CD8+ T cells from PBMCs. Receptor source: a human donor with Susac syndrome. The CDR3 runs from the conserved cysteine through the conserved F or W. D genes are given only for firm matches. The size entry is marked missing in some rows and otherwise reads once, few, many or a size class.

cdr3_nt: TGCAGTGTCCGAGGGTCGGAGGAGACTGAAGCTTTCTTT; cdr3_aa: CSVRGSEETEAFF; clone_size: NA; d_call: NA; j_call: TRBJ1-1; cdr3_length: 13; v_call: TRBV20-1
cdr3_nt: TGCGCCAGCAGCCCCTATGGGGGCGAGGGCACCGGGGAGCTGTTTTTT; cdr3_aa: CASSPYGGEGTGELFF; clone_size: NA; d_call: NA; j_call: TRBJ2-2; cdr3_length: 16; v_call: TRBV4-1
cdr3_nt: TGTGCCAGCAGCGTAGGCACGTTTGGCGCCTACGAGCAGTACTTC; cdr3_aa: CASSVGTFGAYEQYF; clone_size: NA; d_call: NA; j_call: TRBJ2-7; cdr3_length: 15; v_call: TRBV9
cdr3_nt: TGCAGTGCTCCCGGACTAGCGGGCCTTTTCGATACGCAGTATTTT; cdr3_aa: CSAPGLAGLFDTQYF; clone_size: NA; d_call: TRBD2; j_call: TRBJ2-3; cdr3_length: 15; v_call: TRBV20-1
cdr3_nt: TGTGCCAGCAGTTACTCGAGTGGGCACAGCTGCACCTTC; cdr3_aa: CASSYSSGHSCTF; clone_size: NA; d_call: NA; j_call: TRBJ1-2; cdr3_length: 13; v_call: TRBV6-5
cdr3_nt: TGTGCCCTTGCTCCTGGGGACATAGTCTTTTGGCAGTTCTTC; cdr3_aa: CALAPGDIVFWQFF; clone_size: NA; d_call: NA; j_call: TRBJ2-1; cdr3_length: 14; v_call: TRBV30
cdr3_nt: TGTGCCAGCAGCTCGCCCGGGCCTCCTATAGGAGGGGCCAACGTCCTGACTTTC; cdr3_aa: CASSSPGPPIGGANVLTF; clone_size: NA; d_call: NA; j_call: TRBJ2-6; cdr3_length: 18; v_call: TRBV7-3
cdr3_nt: TGTGCCAGCAGTGACTCGAGACTAGCGGGAGGGCCACTGGTAGAGACCCAGTACTTC; cdr3_aa: CASSDSRLAGGPLVETQYF; clone_size: NA; d_call: TRBD2; j_call: TRBJ2-5; cdr3_length: 19; v_call: TRBV6-4
cdr3_nt: TGTGCCAGCAGCCCACCAGGGGCAGGGGATCAGCCCCAGCATTTT; cdr3_aa: CASSPPGAGDQPQHF; clone_size: NA; d_call: NA; j_call: TRBJ1-5; cdr3_length: 15; v_call: TRBV7-9
cdr3_nt: TGTGCCACGGGGGTCTTAAATCAGCCCCAGCATTTT; cdr3_aa: CATGVLNQPQHF; clone_size: NA; d_call: NA; j_call: TRBJ1-5; cdr3_length: 12; v_call: TRBV19
cdr3_nt: TGTGCCAGCAGCCAACCCCCCACAGGGGCTGATCTTTATCTACGAGAGACCCAGTACTTC; cdr3_aa: CASSQPPTGADLYLRETQYF; clone_size: NA; d_call: TRBD1; j_call: TRBJ2-5; cdr3_length: 20; v_call: TRBV3-1
cdr3_nt: TGCGCCAGCAGCCAAGATGGGGAATATGGCTACACCTTC; cdr3_aa: CASSQDGEYGYTF; clone_size: NA; d_call: NA; j_call: TRBJ1-2; cdr3_length: 13; v_call: TRBV4-1
cdr3_nt: TGTGCCAGTAGCACGACTAGCGGGGTCACCTCCTACAATGAGCAGTTCTTC; cdr3_aa: CASSTTSGVTSYNEQFF; clone_size: NA; d_call: TRBD2; j_call: TRBJ2-1; cdr3_length: 17; v_call: TRBV19
cdr3_nt: TGTGCCAGCAGTTTGGAAGGGTTCAATCAGCCCCAGCATTTT; cdr3_aa: CASSLEGFNQPQHF; clone_size: NA; d_call: NA; j_call: TRBJ1-5; cdr3_length: 14; v_call: TRBV27
cdr3_nt: TGTGCCTTAGGACAGGTCGAGCAGTACTTC; cdr3_aa: CALGQVEQYF; clone_size: NA; d_call: TRBD1; j_call: TRBJ2-7; cdr3_length: 10; v_call: TRBV30
cdr3_nt: TGTGCCACCAGTTTAGCGGGATCCCGCTACAATGAGCAGTTCTTC; cdr3_aa: CATSLAGSRYNEQFF; clone_size: NA; d_call: TRBD2; j_call: TRBJ2-1; cdr3_length: 15; v_call: TRBV24-1
cdr3_nt: TGCAGTGCCTTGACAGGGCGAACCTACAATGAGCAGTTCTTC; cdr3_aa: CSALTGRTYNEQFF; clone_size: NA; d_call: TRBD1; j_call: TRBJ2-1; cdr3_length: 14; v_call: TRBV20-1
cdr3_nt: TGTGCCAGCAGTGGCCCCCCTTTTACCGGGGAGCTGTTTTTT; cdr3_aa: CASSGPPFTGELFF; clone_size: NA; d_call: NA; j_call: TRBJ2-2; cdr3_length: 14; v_call: TRBV2
cdr3_nt: TGTGCCAGCAGCCCGGGAGGGGCCTATGGCTACACCTTC; cdr3_aa: CASSPGGAYGYTF; clone_size: NA; d_call: NA; j_call: TRBJ1-2; cdr3_length: 13; v_call: TRBV7-9
cdr3_nt: TGTGCCAGCAGCCAAGATCCGACTAGCGGGGGGGCGAGAACCGGGGAGCTGTTTTTT; cdr3_aa: CASSQDPTSGGARTGELFF; clone_size: NA; d_call: TRBD2; j_call: TRBJ2-2; cdr3_length: 19; v_call: TRBV3-1
cdr3_nt: TGTGCCAGCAGCTTAACAGGGAACGGCGAGCAGTACTTC; cdr3_aa: CASSLTGNGEQYF; clone_size: NA; d_call: NA; j_call: TRBJ2-7; cdr3_length: 13; v_call: TRBV7-3
cdr3_nt: TGTGCCAGCTGCTCACTACCCTCCTACGAGCAGTACTTC; cdr3_aa: CASCSLPSYEQYF; clone_size: NA; d_call: NA; j_call: TRBJ2-7; cdr3_length: 13; v_call: TRBV7-9
cdr3_nt: TGTGCCAGTCTAAAGCTTAGCGGGGGGCGGAACAATGAGCAGTTCTTC; cdr3_aa: CASLKLSGGRNNEQFF; clone_size: NA; d_call: TRBD2; j_call: TRBJ2-1; cdr3_length: 16; v_call: TRBV27
cdr3_nt: TGTGCCAGCAGTGATTTCGGGACGCCGACCGGGGAGCTGTTTTTT; cdr3_aa: CASSDFGTPTGELFF; clone_size: NA; d_call: NA; j_call: TRBJ2-2; cdr3_length: 15; v_call: TRBV25-1
cdr3_nt: TGCAGCGTCGGGACAGGGGTAACTGAAGCTTTCTTT; cdr3_aa: CSVGTGVTEAFF; clone_size: NA; d_call: TRBD1; j_call: TRBJ1-1; cdr3_length: 12; v_call: TRBV29-1
cdr3_nt: TGTGCCAGCAGCGCCCTGACTAGCGGGAGCTCCTACAATGAGCAGTTCTTC; cdr3_aa: CASSALTSGSSYNEQFF; clone_size: NA; d_call: TRBD2; j_call: TRBJ2-1; cdr3_length: 17; v_call: TRBV9
cdr3_nt: TGTGCCAGCTCACAAGAGCCGCGGACCGAGCAGTACTTC; cdr3_aa: CASSQEPRTEQYF; clone_size: NA; d_call: NA; j_call: TRBJ2-7; cdr3_length: 13; v_call: TRBV18
cdr3_nt: TGTGCCAGCAGCTTAGCACTAGCGGGATCCTACAATGAGCAGTTCTTC; cdr3_aa: CASSLALAGSYNEQFF; clone_size: NA; d_call: TRBD2; j_call: TRBJ2-1; cdr3_length: 16; v_call: TRBV7-9
cdr3_nt: TGTGCCAGCTCACCCAGTTATGGGACTAGCGGTTACAATGAGCAGTTCTTC; cdr3_aa: CASSPSYGTSGYNEQFF; clone_size: once; d_call: TRBD2; j_call: TRBJ2-1; cdr3_length: 17; v_call: TRBV18
cdr3_nt: TGTGCCAGCAGCCCTGCGACTAGCGGGAGTCGCTACAATGAGCAGTTCTTC; cdr3_aa: CASSPATSGSRYNEQFF; clone_size: NA; d_call: TRBD2; j_call: TRBJ2-1; cdr3_length: 17; v_call: TRBV5-6
cdr3_nt: TGTGCCATCAATGAGGACAGCAGCAATCAGCCCCAGCATTTT; cdr3_aa: CAINEDSSNQPQHF; clone_size: NA; d_call: NA; j_call: TRBJ1-5; cdr3_length: 14; v_call: TRBV10-3
cdr3_nt: TGTGCCTGGAGTCCCTCGATGGGAGGTAACACTGAAGCTTTCTTT; cdr3_aa: CAWSPSMGGNTEAFF; clone_size: NA; d_call: NA; j_call: TRBJ1-1; cdr3_length: 15; v_call: TRBV30
cdr3_nt: TGTGCCAGCAGTGGGGGCGGGGAGCTGTTTTTT; cdr3_aa: CASSGGGELFF; clone_size: few; d_call: NA; j_call: TRBJ2-2; cdr3_length: 11; v_call: TRBV3-1
cdr3_nt: TGCGCCAGCAGCCAAGCGGGACAGGTGGTTACTGAAGCTTTCTTT; cdr3_aa: CASSQAGQVVTEAFF; clone_size: NA; d_call: TRBD1; j_call: TRBJ1-1; cdr3_length: 15; v_call: TRBV4-3
cdr3_nt: TGTGCCAGCAGCCCATGGACAGGGCAGTACACTGAAGCTTTCTTT; cdr3_aa: CASSPWTGQYTEAFF; clone_size: NA; d_call: TRBD1; j_call: TRBJ1-1; cdr3_length: 15; v_call: TRBV7-9
cdr3_nt: TGTGCCAGCAGTCCCGGCCGGGGACAGGGGGCGCGTGGTAGCAATCAGCCCCAGCATTTT; cdr3_aa: CASSPGRGQGARGSNQPQHF; clone_size: NA; d_call: TRBD1; j_call: TRBJ1-5; cdr3_length: 20; v_call: TRBV28
cdr3_nt: TGCGCCAGCAGTGATGGGAGCGAGGCAGATACGCAGTATTTT; cdr3_aa: CASSDGSEADTQYF; clone_size: NA; d_call: NA; j_call: TRBJ2-3; cdr3_length: 14; v_call: TRBV10-2
cdr3_nt: TGTGCCTGGAGTGACTCTTCTGGGGCCAACGTCCTGACTTTC; cdr3_aa: CAWSDSSGANVLTF; clone_size: NA; d_call: NA; j_call: TRBJ2-6; cdr3_length: 14; v_call: TRBV30
cdr3_nt: TGTGCCAGCAGCCAATGGGTGGGGTGGGAAGCTTTCTTT; cdr3_aa: CASSQWVGWEAFF; clone_size: NA; d_call: NA; j_call: TRBJ1-1; cdr3_length: 13; v_call: TRBV4-2
cdr3_nt: TGTGCCACCCCAGAGTTTGGCGAGGCCTACGAGCAGTACTTC; cdr3_aa: CATPEFGEAYEQYF; clone_size: NA; d_call: NA; j_call: TRBJ2-7; cdr3_length: 14; v_call: TRBV28
cdr3_nt: TGTGCCAGCAGTGAAGGGGGGCTGCGGCAAGAGACCCAGTACTTC; cdr3_aa: CASSEGGLRQETQYF; clone_size: NA; d_call: NA; j_call: TRBJ2-5; cdr3_length: 15; v_call: TRBV6-1
cdr3_nt: TGTGCCAGCAGCTTAACCGACAGGGTGGAACAGTACTTC; cdr3_aa: CASSLTDRVEQYF; clone_size: NA; d_call: TRBD1; j_call: TRBJ2-7; cdr3_length: 13; v_call: TRBV7-9
cdr3_nt: TGTGCCAGCAGCTTAGAACAGGGGGCCTACGAGCAGTACTTC; cdr3_aa: CASSLEQGAYEQYF; clone_size: NA; d_call: TRBD1; j_call: TRBJ2-7; cdr3_length: 14; v_call: TRBV13
cdr3_nt: TGCAGCGTTGAAGATCTTTTGGCAGAGGCGGGGAGAGGCTATGGCTACACCTTC; cdr3_aa: CSVEDLLAEAGRGYGYTF; clone_size: NA; d_call: NA; j_call: TRBJ1-2; cdr3_length: 18; v_call: TRBV29-1
cdr3_nt: TGCAGTGCTACCCCCGGGGGGTTAACGGATACGCAGTATTTT; cdr3_aa: CSATPGGLTDTQYF; clone_size: NA; d_call: TRBD2; j_call: TRBJ2-3; cdr3_length: 14; v_call: TRBV20-1
cdr3_nt: TGTGCCAGCCCCGACGGACGGTCCGGCAATCAGCCCCAGCATTTT; cdr3_aa: CASPDGRSGNQPQHF; clone_size: NA; d_call: NA; j_call: TRBJ1-5; cdr3_length: 15; v_call: TRBV28
cdr3_nt: TGCGCCAGCAGCGAACTAGCGGGAGGGTTGGAGAATACGCAGTATTTT; cdr3_aa: CASSELAGGLENTQYF; clone_size: NA; d_call: TRBD2; j_call: TRBJ2-3; cdr3_length: 16; v_call: TRBV4-3
cdr3_nt: TGTGCCAGCAGTGACTCGGGGGGTGCGGCAGATACGCAGTATTTT; cdr3_aa: CASSDSGGAADTQYF; clone_size: NA; d_call: NA; j_call: TRBJ2-3; cdr3_length: 15; v_call: TRBV6-4
cdr3_nt: TGTGCCAGCAGTGATTGGGATGAGAGTACTGAAGCTTTCTTT; cdr3_aa: CASSDWDESTEAFF; clone_size: NA; d_call: NA; j_call: TRBJ1-1; cdr3_length: 14; v_call: TRBV25-1
cdr3_nt: TGTGCCAGCAGCGATGGGGGGCGTTCCACCGGGGAGCTGTTTTTT; cdr3_aa: CASSDGGRSTGELFF; clone_size: NA; d_call: NA; j_call: TRBJ2-2; cdr3_length: 15; v_call: TRBV6-5
cdr3_nt: TGTGCCAGCAGCTTAGGCTGGACAGGGGAGCAGAAACTGTTTTTT; cdr3_aa: CASSLGWTGEQKLFF; clone_size: NA; d_call: TRBD1; j_call: TRBJ1-4; cdr3_length: 15; v_call: TRBV11-2
cdr3_nt: TGCAGTGCTAAGTCGACTAGCGGGAGTCGTGGAGATACGCAGTATTTT; cdr3_aa: CSAKSTSGSRGDTQYF; clone_size: NA; d_call: TRBD2; j_call: TRBJ2-3; cdr3_length: 16; v_call: TRBV20-1
cdr3_nt: TGTGCCAGCAGTACTGGACAGTTTAATGAAAAACTGTTTTTT; cdr3_aa: CASSTGQFNEKLFF; clone_size: NA; d_call: NA; j_call: TRBJ1-4; cdr3_length: 14; v_call: TRBV6-6
cdr3_nt: TGCAGTGCTAGAGGCCTAGCGGGGAGAAATGAGCAGTTCTTC; cdr3_aa: CSARGLAGRNEQFF; clone_size: NA; d_call: TRBD2; j_call: TRBJ2-1; cdr3_length: 14; v_call: TRBV20-1
cdr3_nt: TGTGCCACCAGCAATCTTCCCAAGGGGTCTGGGGCCAACGTCCTGACTTTC; cdr3_aa: CATSNLPKGSGANVLTF; clone_size: NA; d_call: NA; j_call: TRBJ2-6; cdr3_length: 17; v_call: TRBV15
cdr3_nt: TGTGCCAGCAGCCCCCGGACAGGGGATAACACTGAAGCTTTCTTT; cdr3_aa: CASSPRTGDNTEAFF; clone_size: NA; d_call: TRBD1; j_call: TRBJ1-1; cdr3_length: 15; v_call: TRBV5-4
cdr3_nt: TGCGCCAGCAGCCAAGTACCGGGTGCGGATGGCTACACCTTC; cdr3_aa: CASSQVPGADGYTF; clone_size: NA; d_call: NA; j_call: TRBJ1-2; cdr3_length: 14; v_call: TRBV4-1
cdr3_nt: TGCGCCAGCAGCCAGATCCCGGGTTACACTGAAGCTTTCTTT; cdr3_aa: CASSQIPGYTEAFF; clone_size: once; d_call: NA; j_call: TRBJ1-1; cdr3_length: 14; v_call: TRBV4-1
cdr3_nt: TGTGCCAGCAGTGAAGCAGGTTCTGGGGCCAACGTCCTGACTTTC; cdr3_aa: CASSEAGSGANVLTF; clone_size: NA; d_call: NA; j_call: TRBJ2-6; cdr3_length: 15; v_call: TRBV6-1
cdr3_nt: TGCGCCAGCAGCTTCCCAAAAATCGCGCCTCGAAACCAAGAGACCCAGTACTTC; cdr3_aa: CASSFPKIAPRNQETQYF; clone_size: NA; d_call: NA; j_call: TRBJ2-5; cdr3_length: 18; v_call: TRBV5-1